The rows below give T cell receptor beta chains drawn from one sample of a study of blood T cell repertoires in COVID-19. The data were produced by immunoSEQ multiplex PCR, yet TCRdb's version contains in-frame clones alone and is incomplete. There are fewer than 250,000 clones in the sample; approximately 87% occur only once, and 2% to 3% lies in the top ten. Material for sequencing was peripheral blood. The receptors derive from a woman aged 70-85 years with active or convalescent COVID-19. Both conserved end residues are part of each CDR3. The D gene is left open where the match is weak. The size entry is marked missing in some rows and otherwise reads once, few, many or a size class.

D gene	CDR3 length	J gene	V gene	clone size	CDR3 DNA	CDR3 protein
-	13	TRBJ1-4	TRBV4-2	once	TGTGCCAGCAGCCAAGAGGAAGGCCGAGGACTGTTTTTT	CASSQEEGRGLFF
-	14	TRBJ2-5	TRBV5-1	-	TGCGCCAGCAGTACTTGGACTGGACAAGAGACCCAGTACTTC	CASSTWTGQETQYF
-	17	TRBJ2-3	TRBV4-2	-	TGTGCCAGCAGCCCAGCCTTTGGGGGGACCACCGGAGATACGCAGTATTTT	CASSPAFGGTTGDTQYF
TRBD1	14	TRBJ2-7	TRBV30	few	TGTGCCTGGAGTGGAAAGGACAGGCCCTACGAGCAGTACTTC	CAWSGKDRPYEQYF
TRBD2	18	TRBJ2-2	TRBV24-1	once	TGTGCCACCAGTGACCCTGCGGGAGTCAGGGCCGGTACCGGGGAGCTGTTTTTT	CATSDPAGVRAGTGELFF
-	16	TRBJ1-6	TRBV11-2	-	TGTGCCAGCAGCTTAGGTCGCCAGGTTTTAGAATCACCCCTCCACTTT	CASSLGRQVLESPLHF
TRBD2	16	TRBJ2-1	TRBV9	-	TGTGCCAGCAGCGTGTCTAGCGGGGGGGCTCTTCATGAGCAGTTCTTC	CASSVSSGGALHEQFF
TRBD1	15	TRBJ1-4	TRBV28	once	TGTGCCAGCAGTTTACGACAGGGGGCTAGGGAAAAACTGTTTTTT	CASSLRQGAREKLFF
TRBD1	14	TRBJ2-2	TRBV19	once	TGTGCCAGTAGGGACAGGAAACACCTCGGGGAGCTGTTTTTT	CASRDRKHLGELFF
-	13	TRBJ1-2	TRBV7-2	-	TGTGCCAGCAGCCCCAACCTGGCTTTGGGCTACACCTTC	CASSPNLALGYTF
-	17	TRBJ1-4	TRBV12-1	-	TGTGCCAGCAGCTTACTCGTAAGTCGGGGTAAACGCGAAAAACTGTTTTTT	CASSLLVSRGKREKLFF
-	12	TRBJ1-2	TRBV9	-	TGTGCCAGCAGCCCCCCCGGCTATGGCTACACCTTC	CASSPPGYGYTF
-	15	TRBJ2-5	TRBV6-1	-	TGTGCCAGCAGTGAACCGCAGGCGGGGTTTGAGACCCAGTACTTC	CASSEPQAGFETQYF
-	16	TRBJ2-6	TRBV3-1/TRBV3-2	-	TGTGCCAGCAGCCAAGGGAGTTCAACTGGGGCCAACGTCCTGACTTTC	CASSQGSSTGANVLTF
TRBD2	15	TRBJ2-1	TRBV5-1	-	TGCGCCAGCAGCCGCGGGACTAGCGGGTACAATGAGCAGTTCTTC	CASSRGTSGYNEQFF
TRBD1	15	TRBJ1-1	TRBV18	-	TGTGCCAGCGGCAGGGACAGACAGAAAAGGGGTGAAGCTTTCTTT	CASGRDRQKRGEAFF
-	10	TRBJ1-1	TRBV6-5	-	TGTGCCAGCCGGAACACTGAAGCTTTCTTT	CASRNTEAFF
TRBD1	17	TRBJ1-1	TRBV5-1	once	TGCGCCAGCAGCTCGGTTCGGACAGGGGGCGGAAACACTGAAGCTTTCTTT	CASSSVRTGGGNTEAFF
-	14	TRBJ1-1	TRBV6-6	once	TGTGCCAGCAGCCTGACACTCCCATTCACTGAAGCTTTCTTT	CASSLTLPFTEAFF
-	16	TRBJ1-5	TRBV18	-	TGTGCCAGCTCACCAAGGACACCAAATAGCAATCAGCCCCAGCATTTT	CASSPRTPNSNQPQHF
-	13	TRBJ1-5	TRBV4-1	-	TGCGCCAGCAGCCGCTGGCGGGATCAGCCCCAGCATTTT	CASSRWRDQPQHF
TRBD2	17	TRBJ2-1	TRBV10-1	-	TGCGCCAGCAGTGAGTCTTCTGGGACTAGCGGGAGGGTGGAGCAGTTCTTC	CASSESSGTSGRVEQFF
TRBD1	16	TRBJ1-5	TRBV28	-	TGTGCCAGCAATTGGCCAGGGGGCCATGTCAATCAGCCCCAGCATTTT	CASNWPGGHVNQPQHF
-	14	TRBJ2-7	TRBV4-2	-	TGTGCCAGCAGCCGGGACACTAGCTCCTACGAGCAGTACTTC	CASSRDTSSYEQYF
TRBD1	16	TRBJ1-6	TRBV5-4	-	TGTGCCAGCAGCTTGGGACAGGGGGCAGGGGGATCACCCCTCCACTTT	CASSLGQGAGGSPLHF
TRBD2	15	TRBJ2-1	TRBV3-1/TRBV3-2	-	TGTGCCAGCAGGCAACTAGCGGGGGCCCACAATGAGCAGTTCTTC	CASRQLAGAHNEQFF
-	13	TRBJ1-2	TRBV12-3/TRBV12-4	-	TGTGCCAGCAGGCTGACAGGTGACTATGGCTACACCTTC	CASRLTGDYGYTF
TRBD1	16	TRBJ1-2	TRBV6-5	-	TGTGCCAGCAGTTACCGCCCGGACAGGGTTAACTATGGCTACACCTTC	CASSYRPDRVNYGYTF
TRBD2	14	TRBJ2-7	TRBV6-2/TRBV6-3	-	TGTGCCAGCAGTTCCTCTAGCGGGAGGGCCGTGCGGTACTTC	CASSSSSGRAVRYF
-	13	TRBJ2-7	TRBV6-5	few	TGTGCCAGCGCGATTGGGAGCCCTGCCGAGCAGTACTTC	CASAIGSPAEQYF
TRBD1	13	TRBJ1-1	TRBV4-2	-	TGTGCCAGCAGCCCAGACAGGGTCGTACAAGCTTTCTTT	CASSPDRVVQAFF
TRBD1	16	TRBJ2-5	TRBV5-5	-	TGTGCCAGCAGCTTGGAACAGGGGGCGGGAGAAGAGACCCAGTACTTC	CASSLEQGAGEETQYF
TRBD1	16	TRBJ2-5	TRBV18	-	TGTGCCAGCTCACTCACGGCGCAGGGGGTTGGAGAGACCCAGTACTTC	CASSLTAQGVGETQYF
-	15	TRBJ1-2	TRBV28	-	TGTGCCACCTGGGGGGGCCAGTCGGTTAGGTATGGCTACACCTTC	CATWGGQSVRYGYTF
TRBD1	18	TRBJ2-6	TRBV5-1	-	TGCGCCAGCAGCTGGACCGGGACAGGGGGCTATGGGGCCAACGTCCTGACTTTC	CASSWTGTGGYGANVLTF
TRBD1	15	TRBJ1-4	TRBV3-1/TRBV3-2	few	TGTGCCAGCAGCCGCGGGACAGAAGGTTGGGAAAAACTGTTTTTT	CASSRGTEGWEKLFF
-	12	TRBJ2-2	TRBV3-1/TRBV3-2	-	TGTGCCAGCAGCCTGCGGGCCGGGGAGCTGTTTTTT	CASSLRAGELFF
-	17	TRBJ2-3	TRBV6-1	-	TGTGCCAGCAGTGACCCCGTGGTCGGGGGTGGCACAGATACGCAGTATTTT	CASSDPVVGGGTDTQYF
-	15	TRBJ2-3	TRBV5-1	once	TGCGCCAGCAGCTTGGAAGGGGTGCCAACAGATACGCAGTATTTT	CASSLEGVPTDTQYF
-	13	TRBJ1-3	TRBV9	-	TGTGCCAGCAGCGTACAGGGGGGAAACACCATATATTTT	CASSVQGGNTIYF
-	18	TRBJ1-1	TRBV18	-	TGTGCCAGCTCACCAACATTCGCTCAGGGTATAATGAACACTGAAGCTTTCTTT	CASSPTFAQGIMNTEAFF
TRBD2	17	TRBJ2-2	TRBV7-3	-	TGTGCCAGCAGCTCCTCCCGGACTAGCGGCTTCACCGGGGAGCTGTTTTTT	CASSSSRTSGFTGELFF
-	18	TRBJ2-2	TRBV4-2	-	TGTGCCAGCAGCCAAACACCATGGACAGGGAGGGGGACCGGGGAGCTGTTTTTT	CASSQTPWTGRGTGELFF
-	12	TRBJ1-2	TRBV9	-	TGTGCCAGCAGCGTCAGGGGTGGTGGCTACACCTTC	CASSVRGGGYTF
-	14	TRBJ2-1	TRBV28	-	TGTGCCAGCAGTTTAGAGGAGGAAGTCAATGAGCAGTTCTTC	CASSLEEEVNEQFF
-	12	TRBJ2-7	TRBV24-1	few	TGTGCCACCAGTGCCCTGAACACCGAGCAGTACTTC	CATSALNTEQYF
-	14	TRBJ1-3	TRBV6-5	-	TGTGCCAGCAGTTACGGGGCGGCGGTTAGGACCATATATTTT	CASSYGAAVRTIYF
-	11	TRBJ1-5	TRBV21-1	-	TGTGCCAGCCGTGCCCGGCAGCCCCAGCATTTT	CASRARQPQHF
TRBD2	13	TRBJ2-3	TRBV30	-	TGTGCCATTAGCGGGGGGCCCACAGATACGCAGTATTTT	CAISGGPTDTQYF
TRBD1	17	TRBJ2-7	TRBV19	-	TGTGCCAGTAGTCCCTACCCTCCGGGACAGGGAACCTACGAGCAGTACTTC	CASSPYPPGQGTYEQYF
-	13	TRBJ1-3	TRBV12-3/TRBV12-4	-	TGTGCCAGCAGCTTCTCCTCTGGAAACACCATATATTTT	CASSFSSGNTIYF
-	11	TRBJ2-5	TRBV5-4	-	TGTGCCAGCAGCTCAAAAGAGACCCAGTACTTC	CASSSKETQYF
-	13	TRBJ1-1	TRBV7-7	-	TGTGCTAGCAGCTTATCAGGGGACACTGAAGCTTTCTTT	CASSLSGDTEAFF
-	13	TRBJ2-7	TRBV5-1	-	TGCGCCAGCAGCTCGTCCGAGGGATGGGAGCAGTACTTC	CASSSSEGWEQYF
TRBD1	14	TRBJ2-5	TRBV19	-	TGTGCCAGTAGCAGGACAGGGGGCAGAGAGACCCAGTACTTC	CASSRTGGRETQYF
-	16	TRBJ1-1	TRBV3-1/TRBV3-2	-	TGTGCCAGCAGCCAAGAGTGGGCATCCGTGAACACTGAAGCTTTCTTT	CASSQEWASVNTEAFF